Below, 29 T cell receptor beta chains from the same sample are listed, as sequenced in a study of blood T cell repertoires in COVID-19. Clones were read by immunoSEQ multiplex PCR, and TCRdb kept only the in-frame ones, dropping some. This table holds about 200,000 clones, approximately 85% found once. The sequenced sample was peripheral blood. Receptors were obtained from a woman aged 80 or over with acute or convalescent COVID-19.

The chain uses TRBV21-1 and TRBJ1-5. TRBV21-1 constitutes a pseudogene. The CDR3 is 14 amino acids. The DNA of the CDR3 is TGTGCCAGCAGCAAGGGGGGTATTCGCCAGCCCCAGCATTTT. Translated, it gives CASSKGGIRQPQHF.

V gene TRBV24-1 combines with J gene TRBJ1-5; D gene uncertain. The CDR3 length is 13 residues. Germline CDR1 is KGHDR and CDR2 is SFDVKD. V lost 9 bases and J lost 6, with 14 bases in between. This chain's CDR3 is CATRGRESQPQHF. CDR3 in DNA: TGTGCCACCCGAGGACGGGAGTCTCAGCCCCAGCATTTT.

V usage is TRBV10-3 and J usage is TRBJ1-5; D unresolved. The CDR3 sequence is 13 residues long. The germline V and J ends were trimmed by 4 bases and 8 bases, with 12 bases remaining between them. Per the germline V gene, CDR1 is ENHRY and CDR2 is SYGVKD. CDR3 bases: TGTGCCATCAGTGGCGGGTCGGAGGAGCCCCAGCATTTT. It encodes CAISGGSEEPQHF.

This chain joins TRBV28 and TRBJ1-5; 12 bases align to TRBD1. The V and J ends lost 5 bases and 0 bases, in that order; junction bases with no gene match: 8. This CDR3 region has 18 residues. CDR1 is MDHEN and CDR2 is SYDVKM in the germline V gene. CDR3 sequence (DNA): TGTGCCAGCAGTCCCTCCGGGACAGGGGGCATTAGCAATCAGCCCCAGCATTTT. It codes for CASSPSGTGGISNQPQHF.

The rearrangement uses TRBV7-9 and TRBJ1-1; 7 bases map to TRBD1. With 7 bases clipped from V and 1 base from J, the junction kept 9 bases outside the gene matches. The CDR3 loop spans 15 amino acids. Per the germline V gene, CDR1 is SEHNR and CDR2 is FQNEAQ (reference sequence). CDR3 in amino acids: CASKSLRTGNTEAFF. DNA of the CDR3: TGTGCCAGCAAAAGCCTTCGGACAGGGAACACTGAAGCTTTCTTT.

The chain employs TRBV6-5 and TRBJ1-2, with 8 bases identical to TRBD1. V was pared by 0 bases and J by 7 bases, with 7 bases of the junction left unmatched. Germline V gene lookup returns CDR1 MNHEY and CDR2 SVGAGI. This CDR3 comprises 15 residues. This CDR3 is CASSYSMDRVGGYTF. The CDR3 DNA follows: TGTGCCAGCAGTTACTCGATGGACAGGGTTGGTGGCTACACCTTC.

The gene calls are TRBV28 and TRBJ2-4; perhaps TRBD2 as D (6 bases). Per the germline V gene, CDR1 is MDHEN and CDR2 is SYDVKM. This CDR3 has 11 residues. With 8 bases removed from V and 4 bases from J, the gap between germline ends came to 6 bases. The CDR3 reads CASRGKNIQYF. The CDR3 DNA reads TGTGCCAGCCGGGGGAAAAACATTCAGTACTTC.

This rearrangement joins TRBV27 to TRBJ2-7, with D tentatively TRBD1 (6 bases). Germline CDR1 MNHEY, CDR2 SMNVEV (reference sequence). The CDR3 has 16 amino acids. Trimming removed 6 bases at V and 1 base at J, with 19 bases between. The CDR3 DNA is TGTGCCAGCAGCTACAAAACAGGGATAGGGTCCTACGAGCAGTACTTC. Translation gives CASSYKTGIGSYEQYF.

This chain connects TRBV29-1 to TRBJ1-1; the D is unclear. Germline CDR1 SQVTM, CDR2 ANQGSEA. The ends were cut back, 3 bases at V and 11 bases at J, with 16 bases in the middle. The CDR3 sequence is 12 residues long. The CDR3 reads CSVETAGLRAFF. The DNA of the CDR3 is TGCAGCGTTGAGACGGCGGGTTTGCGCGCTTTCTTT.

The chain employs TRBV5-6 and TRBJ1-5, with D possibly being TRBD1 (5 bases). The germline V gene has CDR1 SGHDT and CDR2 YYEEEE. CDR3 length: 15 residues. The V end lost 3 bases, the J end lost 7 bases, and 17 bases lay between the germline ends. CDR3 in DNA: TGTGCCAGCAGCTCAACCTGGGGAGGGGCACAGCCCCAGCATTTT. Protein sequence: CASSSTWGGAQPQHF.

In its sample, this clone was seen once. The rearrangement uses TRBV6-5 and TRBJ1-1, with D unresolved. Germline V CDR1 and CDR2: MNHEY, SVGAGI. The CDR3 totals 13 residues. V shed 6 bases and J shed 0 bases, with 8 bases lying between them. CDR3 sequence (DNA): TGTGCCAGCAGATCCGGGGTGAACACTGAAGCTTTCTTT. Protein sequence: CASRSGVNTEAFF.

The chain combines TRBV4-3 with TRBJ1-1; 7 nucleotides match TRBD1. CDR3 size: 15 residues. V gave up 0 bases and J gave up 6 bases; unmatched junction bases: 7. Germline V lookup: CDR1 LGHNA, CDR2 YSLEER. In DNA, the CDR3 is TGCGCCAGCAGCCAAGATCAAACCGGGACAGCTGAAGCTTTCTTT. It yields the protein CASSQDQTGTAEAFF.

This clone is a singleton in its sample. The rearrangement joins TRBV29-1 to TRBJ1-1; TRBD1 matches at 7 bases. CDR1 is SQVTM, CDR2 ANQGSEA, per germline. V dropped 3 bases and J dropped 2; count of bases not matched to a gene: 6. The CDR3 loop spans 14 amino acids. Here the CDR3 DNA reads TGCAGCGTTGATATGACAGGGACTAACACTGAAGCTTTCTTT. Protein: CSVDMTGTNTEAFF. Full variable domain (remainder filled in from reference TRBV29-1 and TRBJ1-1): SAVISQKPSRDICQRGTSLTIQCQVDSQVTMMFWYRQQPGQSLTLIATANQGSEATYESGFVIDKFPISRPNLTFSTLTVSNMSPEDSSIYLCSVDMTGTNTEAFFGQGTRLTVV.

J is TRBJ2-7 and V is TRBV18; D is unclear. Per germline, CDR1 KGHSH and CDR2 LQKENI. Trimming cost V 5 bases and J 0 bases, with 5 bases left between them. This CDR3 has 12 amino acids. CDR3 sequence (DNA): TGTGCCAGCTCAGGCAGCTCCTACGAGCAGTACTTC. It codes for CASSGSSYEQYF.

This clone was observed a single time. The V call is TRBV6-4, the J call TRBJ2-3, with D tentatively TRBD2 (5 bases). Germline CDR1 reads MRHNA; CDR2 reads SNTAGT. The length of the CDR3 is 14 residues. Trimming pared 4 bases from V and 3 bases from J, leaving 11 bases between. As DNA, the CDR3 is TGTGCCAGCAGTGTAGAGGGTGGGACAGATACGCAGTATTTT. As protein: CASSVEGGTDTQYF.

V usage is TRBV7-2 and J usage is TRBJ1-5; the D gene is possibly TRBD1 (6 bases). The CDR3 sequence is 18 residues long. The V end was cut by 1 base, the J end by 2 bases, with 18 bases between. In germline, CDR1 is SGHTA, CDR2 FQGNSA. In nucleotides, the CDR3 is TGTGCCAGCAGCTTAGTCCCCGGGGGGCGAGGGGGCAATCAGCCCCAGCATTTT. It is translated as CASSLVPGGRGGNQPQHF.

Here the CDR3 DNA reads TGTGCCAGCAGCTTGGCCGGGGGTCGAACTGAAGCTTTCTTT. It is translated as CASSLAGGRTEAFF. The gene calls are TRBV5-4 and TRBJ1-1, with D possibly TRBD1 on 5 matching bases. V lost 0 bases and J lost 5, with 11 bases in between. The CDR3 runs to 14 residues. Germline CDR1 is SGHNT and CDR2 is YYREEE (reference sequence).

The V call is TRBV30, the J call TRBJ2-2; D not certain. Germline V gene lookup returns CDR1 GTSNPN and CDR2 SVGIG (reference sequence). V was clipped by 2 bases and J by 1 base, with 5 bases between them. The CDR3 length is 13 residues. CDR3 nucleotides: TGTGCCTGGAGTCCACTGAACACCGGGGAGCTGTTTTTT. It is translated as CAWSPLNTGELFF.

V and J are TRBV7-2 and TRBJ2-3, with TRBD2 matching 10 bases. Losses at the gene ends were 5 bases for V and 4 bases for J; bases not matched to a gene: 6. Per the germline V gene, CDR1 is SGHTA and CDR2 is FQGNSA. CDR3 length: 15 amino acids. The CDR3 region is CASSLSGRVSDTQYF. The DNA for the CDR3 is TGTGCCAGCAGCCTGAGCGGGAGGGTTTCAGATACGCAGTATTTT.

The rearrangement links TRBV20-1 to TRBJ2-5; no clear D gene. This CDR3 has 12 residues. Germline V gene data show CDR1 as DFQATT and CDR2 as SNEGSKA (reference sequence). Trimming stripped 3 bases from V and 2 bases from J, with 7 bases between. The DNA for the CDR3 is TGCAGTGCTAGTCAACAACAAGAGACCCAGTACTTC. Its translation is CSASQQQETQYF.

The V call is TRBV6-8, the J call TRBJ2-4; 16 bases agree with TRBD2. Germline V CDR1 and CDR2: MNHGY, SAAAGT. CDR3 length: 18 residues. After removal of 9 bases from V and 3 bases from J, the junction contained 11 bases not matched to a gene. The CDR3: CARGTSGRAPTFKNIQYF. The CDR3 nucleotides are TGTGCCAGAGGGACTAGCGGGAGGGCCCCTACCTTCAAAAACATTCAGTACTTC.

This chain connects TRBV7-9 to TRBJ1-1, with D possibly TRBD1 on 5 matching bases. Trimming shortened V by 8 bases and J by 0 bases, and 16 bases separated the two germline ends. This CDR3 spans 15 amino acids. Germline V gives CDR1 SEHNR, CDR2 FQNEAQ (reference sequence). CDR3 residues: CASEDKGDLNTEAFF. In DNA form, the CDR3 reads TGTGCCAGCGAGGACAAAGGAGACCTGAACACTGAAGCTTTCTTT.

The V call is TRBV10-3, the J call TRBJ1-1; 7 bases agree with TRBD1. The V and J ends lost 6 bases and 1 base, in that order; junction bases with no gene match: 8. The CDR3 length is 15 residues. CDR1 and CDR2 (germline): ENHRY, SYGVKD. The CDR3: CAIRNEGATNTEAFF. The CDR3 nucleotides read TGTGCCATCAGAAACGAGGGGGCGACGAACACTGAAGCTTTCTTT.

This sequence joins TRBV6-5 and TRBJ1-1; 8 bases are shared with TRBD1. The CDR3 length is 13 residues. Germline loops: CDR1 MNHEY, CDR2 SVGAGI. Trimming removed 5 bases from V and 10 bases from J; junction bases left unmatched: 9. CDR3 in DNA: TGTGCCAGCAGTCGGACAGGGATTGAAGTAGCTTTCTTT. Amino acids: CASSRTGIEVAFF.

The chain couples TRBV28 to TRBJ2-1, with 9 bases lining up with TRBD2. CDR3 length: 15 amino acids. Germline trimming cut 5 bases from V and 7 bases from J; bases unmatched to any gene: 9. Germline V lookup: CDR1 MDHEN, CDR2 SYDVKM. The CDR3 protein is CASSQTSGWRNEQFF. CDR3 sequence (DNA): TGTGCCAGCAGTCAGACTAGCGGATGGAGGAATGAGCAGTTCTTC. Filled out from reference TRBV28 and TRBJ2-1, the complete variable domain reads DVKVTQSSRYLVKRTGEKVFLECVQDMDHENMFWYRQDPGLGLRLIYFSYDVKMKEKGDIPEGYSVSREKKERFSLILESASTNQTSMYLCASSQTSGWRNEQFFGPGTRLTVL.

The chain uses TRBV7-2 and TRBJ2-1; 8 positions agree with TRBD2. This CDR3 has 15 amino acids. After removal of 4 bases from V and 5 bases from J, the junction contained 7 bases not matched to a gene. Per the germline V gene, CDR1 is SGHTA and CDR2 is FQGNSA. The CDR3 DNA reads as TGTGCCAGCAGCTCCCCCAGCGGGGGACACAATGAGCAGTTCTTC. Translation: CASSSPSGGHNEQFF.

V is TRBV6-2 or TRBV6-3 and J is TRBJ2-1; TRBD2 agrees at 9 bases. There are 15 residues in the CDR3. In germline, CDR1 is MNHEY, CDR2 SVGEGT. After removal of 1 base from V and 5 bases from J, the junction contained 3 bases not matched to a gene. CDR3 in DNA: TGTGCCAGCAGTTACTTGGCGGGAGGGGACAATGAGCAGTTCTTC. Its translation: CASSYLAGGDNEQFF.

The CDR3 sequence is CASRRLAKAIKQETQYF. The CDR3 DNA reads as TGCGCCAGCAGGAGACTAGCTAAAGCAATTAAACAAGAGACCCAGTACTTC. The rearrangement uses TRBV10-1 and TRBJ2-5; 7 bases map to TRBD2. Looked up from germline, CDR1 is WNHNN and CDR2 is SYGVQD (reference sequence). V was clipped by 6 bases and J by 2 bases; unmatched bases: 15. CDR3 length: 17 residues.

The V and J genes are TRBV27 and TRBJ2-1, with 9 nucleotides matching TRBD2. Per the germline V gene, CDR1 is MNHEY and CDR2 is SMNVEV (reference sequence). V was clipped by 4 bases and J by 8 bases; unmatched bases: 6. CDR3 length: 14 residues. Here the CDR3 DNA reads TGTGCCAGCAGTTCTAGCGGGATATACCATGAGCAGTTCTTC. Translated, it gives CASSSSGIYHEQFF.